This T cell receptor (beta chain) appears in the sequencing data of a study of T cells in Graves' hyperthyroidism and ophthalmopathy. Background on the study: It was at initial diagnosis, before any treatment, that peripheral blood was collected.

Hyperthyroidism patients were newly diagnosed, had disease duration under 2 months, and were aged 18 to 65 years. Whole-study results and caveats: Appearing also in blood were most of the thyroid clonotypes expanded above 0.001. The model anticipated ophthalmopathy a median approximately 6.6 months pre-onset.

TCR beta CDR3 sequences were amplified from RNA transcripts. First-round RT-PCR with HTBI primers amplified the TCR CDR3 region. TCRdb recomputed calls from the multiplex PCR reads with MiXCR, one row per CDR3 protein. The repertoire has roughly 420,000 distinct CDR3 sequences, 15% to 19% of them found once; the top ten carry 12% to 15%. This clonotype showed up many times. The antigen remains unidentified. Source material: blood. This TCR was recovered from a woman between 18 and 29 years old with Graves' hyperthyroidism.

The CDR3, as DNA: TGTGCCAGCAGTCGCTGGGACAGGGGGCGCCAAGAGACCCAGTACTTC. Its protein product is CASSRWDRGRQETQYF. The genes are TRBV28 and TRBJ2-5; 12 bases align to TRBD1. CDR3 length equals 16 residues. The ends lost 5 bases at V and 1 base at J; junction bases unmatched: 5. The germline gives CDR1 MDHEN, CDR2 SYDVKM.